Listed below are T cell receptor beta chains from one sample, sequenced in a study of OX40 agonist ivuxolimab in advanced cancers. The method was immunoSEQ multiplex PCR; TCRdb's version includes in-frame clones alone and lacks a portion of them. The data hold 84,000 or so clones, with around 84% observed a single time. The specimen was CD4+ or CD8+ T cells sorted from blood, collected in a trial of the OX40 agonist ivuxolimab. The receptor set was obtained from an adult with an advanced solid tumor such as melanoma, head and neck, liver or kidney cancer. Both conserved end residues are part of each CDR3.

V: TRBV2; J: TRBJ2-1; CDR3: CASSEEVGNEQFF
V: TRBV4-1; J: TRBJ1-2; CDR3: CASSPHPIQRRNYGYTF
V: TRBV18; J: TRBJ2-1; CDR3: CASSPGQGYNEQFF
V: TRBV6-1; J: -; CDR3: CASSEEGWTYEQYF
V: TRBV10-3; J: TRBJ1-3; CDR3: CAIRQGSSGNTIYF
V: TRBV18; J: TRBJ2-3; CDR3: CASSPPSGYTDTQYF
V: TRBV5-4; J: TRBJ2-2; CDR3: CASSSGLTNTGELFF
V: TRBV10-1; J: TRBJ2-5; CDR3: CASSPGGSQETQYF
V: TRBV7-3; J: TRBJ2-1; CDR3: CASSSDGGANNEQFF
V: TRBV28; J: TRBJ1-1; CDR3: CASNPGENTEAFF
V: TRBV30; J: TRBJ2-3; CDR3: CAWTLPPAGGRTDTQYF
V: TRBV4-3; J: TRBJ1-2; CDR3: CASSQVPSGAGGYTF
V: TRBV7-3; J: TRBJ2-2; CDR3: CASSPALTTGELFF
V: TRBV14; J: -; CDR3: CASSQDWAYEQYF
V: TRBV6-6; J: TRBJ1-2; CDR3: CASSYEKGGYTF
V: TRBV28; J: TRBJ2-2; CDR3: CASSTPGESTGELFF
V: TRBV28; J: TRBJ2-7; CDR3: CASSFQGGTYEQYF
V: TRBV18; J: TRBJ2-7; CDR3: CASSPPSHHEQYF
V: TRBV5-1; J: TRBJ2-7; CDR3: CASSLDGTYEQYF
V: TRBV9; J: TRBJ1-6; CDR3: CASSERDRPSSYNSPLHF
V: TRBV19; J: TRBJ1-5; CDR3: CASRGTGKNQPQHF
V: TRBV27; J: TRBJ2-1; CDR3: CASSLQGDSYNEQFF
V: TRBV28; J: TRBJ1-2; CDR3: CASSLWTGEGANYGYTF
V: TRBV6-6; J: TRBJ2-2; CDR3: CASLPTGGGTGELFF
V: TRBV4-3; J: TRBJ2-2; CDR3: CASSQDWRRNTGELFF
V: TRBV28; J: TRBJ2-4; CDR3: CASSPGDRAKNIQYF
V: TRBV6-5; J: TRBJ1-6; CDR3: CASSYSGGIGSPLHF
V: TRBV6-5; J: TRBJ1-1; CDR3: CASSYRGGPAAFF
V: TRBV5-1; J: TRBJ2-2; CDR3: CASSLASRSTGELFF
V: TRBV30; J: TRBJ2-3; CDR3: CAWAGGGDTQYF
V: TRBV7-9; J: TRBJ1-1; CDR3: CASSLGVARVEAFF
V: TRBV11-2; J: TRBJ2-3; CDR3: CASSSPRFSTDTQYF
V: TRBV11-3; J: TRBJ2-3; CDR3: CASSWEGTGSTDTQYF
V: TRBV19; J: TRBJ2-6; CDR3: CASSIRVFSGANVLTF
V: TRBV5-6; J: TRBJ1-2; CDR3: CASSLQGYGYTF
V: TRBV7-2; J: TRBJ2-3; CDR3: CASSWGSLTDTQYF
V: TRBV7-9; J: TRBJ1-6; CDR3: CASSLVDSPLHF